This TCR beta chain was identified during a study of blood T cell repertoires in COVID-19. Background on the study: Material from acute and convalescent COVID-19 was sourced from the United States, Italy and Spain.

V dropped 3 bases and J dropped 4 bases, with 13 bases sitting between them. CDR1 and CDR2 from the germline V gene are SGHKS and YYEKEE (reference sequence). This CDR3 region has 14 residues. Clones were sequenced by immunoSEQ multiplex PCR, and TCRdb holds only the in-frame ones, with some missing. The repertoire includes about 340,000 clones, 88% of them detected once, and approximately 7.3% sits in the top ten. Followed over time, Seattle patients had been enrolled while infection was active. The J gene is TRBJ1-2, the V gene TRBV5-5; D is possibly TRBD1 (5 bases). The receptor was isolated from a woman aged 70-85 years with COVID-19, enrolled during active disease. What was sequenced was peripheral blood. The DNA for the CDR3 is TGTGCCAGCAGCTCTACAGACAGTATCTATGGCTACACCTTC. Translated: CASSSTDSIYGYTF. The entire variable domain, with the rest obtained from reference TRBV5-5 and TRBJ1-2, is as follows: DAGVTQSPTHLIKTRGQQVTLRCSPISGHKSVSWYQQVLGQGPQFIFQYYEKEERGRGNFPDRFSARQFPNYSSELNVNALLLGDSALYLCASSSTDSIYGYTFGSGTRLTVV.